Here is one T cell receptor beta chain with its context. These data are taken from a study of blood T cell repertoires in COVID-19. At the level of the study: PBMCs, B-cell-depleted T cells, or T cells were the source of the cDNA or gDNA that made up the material.

Original processing notes: Estimated nucleated cell counts came from reference gene primer amplification. The repertoire was sequenced with immunoSEQ multiplex PCR; TCRdb's copy has only in-frame clones and lacks some. That table gives V, J and clone size, and the DNA gave D and trimming. The sample has fewer than 150,000 clones; around 87% are singletons. This sequence was found in a woman in her 40s with acute or convalescent COVID-19. Sequences were obtained from peripheral blood.

In DNA form, the CDR3 reads TGTGCCAGCAGCTTTATAGACAGGAGCTCTGGAAACACCATATATTTT. Its protein product is CASSFIDRSSGNTIYF. The chain carries TRBV7-2 and TRBJ1-3; possible D gene TRBD1, 6 bases. V gave up 3 bases and J gave up 0 bases, with 12 bases separating them. The CDR3 has 16 residues. Germline CDR1 SGHTA, CDR2 FQGNSA.